These T cell receptor beta chains were read from a single sample in a study of CD8 T cells in ankylosing spondylitis. Using its own MiXCR run on the 5' RACE reads, TCRdb lists one record per CDR3 protein. The table lists 250,000 to 400,000 distinct CDR3 sequences, 11% of them singletons. The sample was blood, either unsorted or a sorted T cell fraction (not recorded which). Receptors were obtained from a female donor with ankylosing spondylitis or in good health (not recorded which). Both conserved end residues are part of each CDR3. The D gene is left open where the match is weak. The listing skips clone size in some rows; elsewhere it reads once, few, many or a size class.

D gene | J gene | V gene | CDR3 length | clone size | CDR3 protein | CDR3 DNA
TRBD1 | TRBJ2-5 | TRBV5-1 | 22 | many | CASSLASGQGRQQSALKETQYF | TGCGCCAGCAGCTTGGCGAGCGGACAGGGACGACAACAAAGTGCCCTTAAAGAGACCCAGTACTTC
NA | TRBJ1-5 | TRBV12-3/TRBV12-4 | 15 | few | CASSSGGWADQPQHF | TGTGCCAGCAGTTCGGGGGGTTGGGCGGATCAGCCCCAGCATTTT
NA | TRBJ1-5 | TRBV7-2 | 13 | many | CASSLWGDQPQHF | TGTGCCAGCAGCTTGTGGGGTGATCAGCCCCAGCATTTT
NA | TRBJ1-3 | TRBV15 | 15 | many | CATSRDHGLGNTIYF | TGTGCCACCAGCAGAGATCATGGACTTGGAAACACCATATATTTT
TRBD1 | TRBJ1-6 | TRBV20-1 | 16 | few | CSADFGGTGGDSPLHF | TGCAGTGCCGATTTCGGCGGGACAGGGGGCGATTCACCCCTCCACTTT
NA | TRBJ2-1 | TRBV7-2 | 11 | NA | CASNSGEKQFF | TGTGCCAGCAACAGTGGGGAGAAGCAGTTCTTC
NA | TRBJ2-3 | TRBV28 | 11 | many | CASTSSVTQYF | TGTGCCAGCACCTCTTCGGTGACGCAGTATTTT
NA | TRBJ2-1 | TRBV24-1 | 16 | many | CATSEGNFAQGNEQFF | TGTGCCACCAGTGAGGGGAACTTCGCTCAAGGTAATGAGCAGTTCTTC
NA | TRBJ2-1 | TRBV5-1 | 15 | many | CASSPAARSYNEQFF | TGCGCCAGCAGCCCCGCAGCACGCTCCTACAATGAGCAGTTCTTC
TRBD1 | TRBJ2-7 | TRBV27 | 13 | many | CASNRQGAYEQYF | TGTGCCAGCAATAGACAGGGGGCGTACGAGCAGTACTTC
NA | TRBJ2-3 | TRBV12-3/TRBV12-4 | 14 | many | CASSLALGTDTQYF | TGTGCCAGCAGTTTAGCGCTTGGCACAGATACGCAGTATTTT
NA | TRBJ2-5 | TRBV29-1 | 14 | NA | CSVVLRGLQETQYF | TGCAGCGTTGTTCTGCGGGGCCTCCAAGAGACCCAGTACTTC
NA | TRBJ1-1 | TRBV6-1 | 17 | NA | CASKPPGRGSMDTEAFF | TGTGCCAGCAAGCCCCCGGGGAGGGGCTCGATGGACACTGAAGCTTTCTTT
NA | TRBJ1-2 | TRBV5-1 | 15 | many | CASSLEGRRDYGYTF | TGCGCCAGCAGCTTGGAGGGCCGGCGGGACTATGGCTACACCTTC
TRBD1 | TRBJ1-2 | TRBV4-2 | 14 | many | CASSPAGGRDGYTF | TGTGCCAGCAGCCCCGCAGGGGGGAGAGATGGCTACACCTTC
TRBD2 | TRBJ2-3 | TRBV14 | 16 | many | CASSLIAGGVTDTQYF | TGTGCCAGCAGCCTTATAGCGGGAGGAGTGACAGATACGCAGTATTTT
NA | TRBJ2-5 | TRBV7-2 | 14 | many | CASSRDRRQETQYF | TGTGCCAGCAGCCGCGACAGGCGTCAAGAGACCCAGTACTTC
NA | TRBJ1-1 | TRBV20-1 | 12 | many | CSAGGRVTEAFF | TGCAGTGCTGGAGGGAGGGTCACTGAAGCTTTCTTT
TRBD1 | TRBJ1-4 | TRBV6-1 | 15 | few | CASSPSGTANEKLFF | TGTGCCAGCAGTCCCTCCGGGACAGCTAATGAAAAACTGTTTTTT
TRBD1 | TRBJ1-5 | TRBV20-1 | 17 | many | CSARDRLTGGVSQPQHF | TGCAGTGCTAGAGACCGCCTCACAGGGGGGGTCTCTCAGCCCCAGCATTTT
NA | TRBJ2-1 | TRBV24-1 | 15 | many | CATSGLRGFDNEQFF | TGTGCCACCAGTGGCCTCCGAGGATTTGACAATGAGCAGTTCTTC
NA | TRBJ1-5 | TRBV18 | 13 | NA | CASSPDIYQPQHF | TGTGCCAGCTCACCAGACATATATCAGCCCCAGCATTTT
NA | TRBJ2-2 | TRBV3-1 | 14 | NA | CASSQDGVPGELFF | TGTGCCAGCAGCCAAGACGGGGTTCCCGGGGAGCTGTTTTTT
NA | TRBJ1-1 | TRBV15 | 16 | many | CATSRDLRTMNTEAFF | TGTGCCACCAGCAGAGATCTCCGGACCATGAACACTGAAGCTTTCTTT
NA | TRBJ1-1 | TRBV5-1 | 16 | many | CASSPDPGRRGTEAFF | TGCGCCAGCAGCCCAGATCCGGGCCGTCGGGGCACTGAAGCTTTCTTT
TRBD2 | TRBJ2-1 | TRBV20-1 | 14 | NA | CSARNPGLANEQFF | TGCAGTGCTAGAAATCCGGGACTAGCGAATGAGCAGTTCTTC
TRBD2 | TRBJ2-5 | TRBV6-1 | 15 | NA | CASSPLAGVRETQYF | TGTGCCAGCAGTCCCCTAGCGGGAGTGCGGGAGACCCAGTACTTC
NA | TRBJ2-1 | TRBV10-3 | 13 | many | CAISGISYNEQFF | TGTGCCATCAGTGGGATCTCCTACAATGAGCAGTTCTTC
TRBD1 | TRBJ2-1 | TRBV9 | 17 | many | CASSPRRWDSNLNEQFF | TGTGCCAGCAGCCCCCGTAGGTGGGACAGTAATCTCAATGAGCAGTTCTTC
NA | TRBJ1-1 | TRBV20-1 | 13 | NA | CSASRGGGTEAFF | TGCAGTGCTTCCCGGGGGGGGGGGACTGAAGCTTTCTTT
NA | TRBJ1-2 | TRBV28 | 12 | many | CASSTGTYGYTF | TGTGCCAGCAGTACCGGGACCTATGGCTACACCTTC
TRBD2 | TRBJ2-3 | TRBV20-1 | 16 | many | CSARDPTSGSSDTQYF | TGCAGTGCTAGAGATCCCACTAGCGGGAGTTCAGATACGCAGTATTTT
TRBD2 | TRBJ2-1 | TRBV3-1 | 17 | NA | CASSQRAGGPSYNEQFF | TGTGCCAGCAGCCAAAGAGCGGGGGGGCCGTCCTACAATGAGCAGTTCTTC
NA | TRBJ2-7 | TRBV5-1 | 15 | many | CASSLGTRRDYEQYF | TGCGCCAGCAGCTTGGGTACACGGAGAGATTACGAGCAGTACTTC
NA | TRBJ1-2 | TRBV7-2 | 15 | NA | CASSPWDNRVAGYTF | TGTGCCAGCAGCCCCTGGGACAACCGGGTAGCTGGCTACACCTTC
TRBD2 | TRBJ2-6 | TRBV5-1 | 21 | few | CASSLAPPGLASFGGANVLTF | TGCGCCAGCAGCTTGGCCCCCCCCGGACTAGCGTCCTTTGGTGGGGCCAACGTCCTGACTTTC
TRBD1 | TRBJ2-7 | TRBV28 | 14 | many | CASSVRAGGNEQYF | TGTGCCAGCAGTGTCCGGGCAGGGGGAAACGAGCAGTACTTC